This entry lists 18 T cell receptor beta chains sequenced from one sample in a study of blood T cell repertoires in COVID-19. Sequencing used immunoSEQ multiplex PCR; TCRdb keeps in-frame clones, though not all of them. The sample includes fewer than 150,000 clones, about 83% of them seen just once. Sequenced: peripheral blood. These receptors all come from a woman aged 35 to 49 with acute or convalescent COVID-19.

J is TRBJ2-3 and V is TRBV29-1; D is unresolved. Between the trimmed V and J ends, which lost 3 bases and 2 bases, there was a span of 9 bases. The CDR3 extends over 13 amino acids. Germline CDR1 is SQVTM and CDR2 is ANQGSEA. DNA of the CDR3: TGCAGCGTTGATGGTCAGGTCACAGATACGCAGTATTTT. Translated: CSVDGQVTDTQYF.

The rearrangement uses TRBV7-2 and TRBJ1-3, with TRBD1 matching over 7 bases. This CDR3 spans 16 amino acids. From germline, CDR1 is SGHTA and CDR2 FQGNSA. J gave up 1 base and V 3 bases, and 6 bases lay outside the gene matches. The CDR3 region is CASSFPGTASGNTIYF. As DNA, the CDR3 is TGTGCCAGCAGCTTTCCAGGGACAGCTTCTGGAAACACCATATATTTT.

This clone was detected once. The chain is built from TRBV25-1 and TRBJ1-1, with a possible D match to TRBD1 (5 bases). The germline V gene encodes CDR1 MGHDK and CDR2 SYGVNS. There are 15 residues in the CDR3. Between the trimmed V and J ends, which lost 8 bases and 3 bases, there was a span of 19 bases. The CDR3 bases are TGTGCCAGCTGGGGACCGGGACTCCGTTACACTGAAGCTTTCTTT. Translating gives CASWGPGLRYTEAFF.

The chain couples TRBV21-1 to TRBJ1-2. TRBV21-1 is a pseudogene segment. This CDR3 spans 15 amino acids. DNA for the CDR3: TGTGCCAGCAGCAAAGGGAAAATGGGGGGTGATGGCTACACCTTC. This translates into CASSKGKMGGDGYTF.

This clone was seen once. V usage is TRBV27 and J usage is TRBJ2-7; D not resolved. The ends were cut back, 2 bases at V and 3 bases at J, with 14 bases in the middle. Germline V CDR1 and CDR2: MNHEY, SMNVEV (reference sequence). The CDR3 is 15 residues long. The CDR3 here is CASSLTLSGYYEQYF. CDR3 DNA sequence: TGTGCCAGCAGTTTAACGTTGTCAGGATACTACGAGCAGTACTTC.

This clone has just a few counts. The rearrangement links TRBV27 to TRBJ2-7; 8 bases match TRBD2. CDR1 and CDR2 (germline): MNHEY, SMNVEV (reference sequence). With 2 bases clipped from V and 0 bases from J, the junction kept 0 bases outside the gene matches. The CDR3 runs to 14 residues. In DNA, the CDR3 is TGTGCCAGCAGTTTACGGGAGGGCTCCTACGAGCAGTACTTC. This gives the protein CASSLREGSYEQYF.

The CDR3 DNA sequence: TGCGCCAGCAGTCAATCCCACCGCGGGCCTAATGAAAAACTGTTTTTT. Its translation is CASSQSHRGPNEKLFF. V and J are TRBV23-1 and TRBJ1-4; D is unresolved. TRBV23-1 is sorted into the ORF group, with uncertain function. The CDR3 extends over 16 amino acids. The V gene lost 0 bases and the J gene lost 3 bases, with 11 bases spanning the gap.

V and J are TRBV30 and TRBJ1-1; TRBD1 aligns across 7 bases. With V trimmed by 8 bases and J by 1 base, 10 bases remained unmatched. This CDR3 has 14 amino acids. From germline, CDR1 is GTSNPN and CDR2 SVGIG (reference sequence). This chain's CDR3 is CAGEGAVTNTEAFF. In DNA form, the CDR3 reads TGTGCCGGAGAGGGGGCTGTTACGAACACTGAAGCTTTCTTT.

The chain has TRBV30 and TRBJ2-7, with TRBD1 identical over 10 bases. V lost 8 bases to trimming and J lost 4 bases; unmatched junction nucleotides: 14. This CDR3 has 15 amino acids. Germline lookup yields CDR1 GTSNPN and CDR2 SVGIG (reference sequence). The CDR3 DNA reads TGTGCCCAGGGGGGTTTGAGACAGGGGGCTTACGAGCAGTACTTC. The encoded protein is CAQGGLRQGAYEQYF.

This chain links TRBV10-3 with TRBJ1-2, with D possibly TRBD1 on 5 matching bases. The CDR3 has 11 residues. Deletions cut 11 bases from V and 5 bases from J, with 12 bases between. Germline loops: CDR1 ENHRY, CDR2 SYGVKD. The CDR3 reads CASGGFYGYTF. Here the CDR3 DNA reads TGTGCCTCCGGGGGGTTTTATGGCTACACCTTC.

The V call is TRBV2, the J call TRBJ1-1, with unresolved D. CDR3 length: 13 residues. Trimming removed 5 bases from V and 1 base from J, with 8 bases in between. The germline CDR1 and CDR2 sequences are SNHLY and FYNNEI. CDR3 residues: CASSTQANTEAFF. As DNA, the CDR3 is TGTGCCAGCAGTACCCAGGCGAACACTGAAGCTTTCTTT.

This chain uses TRBV9 with TRBJ1-2, with D hard to call. Between the trimmed V and J ends, which lost 3 bases and 4 bases, there was a span of 10 bases. Germline CDR1 and CDR2: SGDLS and YYNGEE. The CDR3 runs 13 residues. CDR3 amino acids: CASSEASGYGYTF. DNA for the CDR3: TGTGCCAGCAGCGAGGCGAGCGGCTATGGCTACACCTTC.

CDR3 sequence reads: CASSYSDLNLSYEQYF. For the CDR3, the DNA is TGTGCCAGCAGTTACTCGGACTTGAACCTCTCCTACGAGCAGTACTTC. The chain has TRBV6-2 or TRBV6-3 and TRBJ2-7; the D gene is possibly TRBD2 (5 bases). In germline, CDR1 is MNHEY, CDR2 SVGEGT. The CDR3 is 16 amino acids. V gave up 0 bases and J gave up 0 bases, with 12 bases separating them.

This clone was seen only once. This chain uses TRBV18 with TRBJ1-4, with 8 bases matching TRBD1. The CDR3 contains 15 residues. Germline trimming cut 6 bases from V and 5 bases from J; bases unmatched to any gene: 8. Germline CDR1 KGHSH, CDR2 LQKENI. CDR3 region: CASSEMTGENEKLFF. DNA of the CDR3: TGTGCCAGCTCCGAGATGACAGGGGAAAATGAAAAACTGTTTTTT. Using reference TRBV18 and TRBJ1-4 for the parts outside the CDR3, the full variable domain is NAGVMQNPRHLVRRRGQEARLRCSPMKGHSHVYWYRQLPEEGLKFMVYLQKENIIDESGMPKERFSAEFPKEGPSILRIQQVVRGDSAAYFCASSEMTGENEKLFFGSGTQLSVL.

The V and J genes are TRBV29-1 and TRBJ1-2; D is uncertain. Germline CDR1 SQVTM, CDR2 ANQGSEA. There are 14 residues in the CDR3. With 6 bases removed from V and 4 bases from J, the gap between germline ends came to 18 bases. CDR3 bases: TGCAGCGTAGTCACATCTTCACCCACCTATGGCTACACCTTC. Protein product: CSVVTSSPTYGYTF.

This clone appeared once. The rearrangement links TRBV19 to TRBJ1-2, with D unclear. Trimming took 3 bases from V and 4 from J, leaving 9 bases between them. Germline V CDR1 and CDR2: LNHDA, SQIVND (reference sequence). This CDR3 is 13 amino acids long. In DNA form, the CDR3 reads TGTGCCAGTAGTATGGACTCTCTCTATGGCTACACCTTC. Translation: CASSMDSLYGYTF. The full variable domain, in which reference TRBV19 and TRBJ1-2 provide the parts outside the CDR3, is DGGITQSPKYLFRKEGQNVTLSCEQNLNHDAMYWYRQDPGQGLRLIYYSQIVNDFQKGDIAEGYSVSREKKESFPLTVTSAQKNPTAFYLCASSMDSLYGYTFGSGTRLTVV.

This clone was detected only once. The chain joins TRBV20-1 to TRBJ2-7; D ambiguous. The germline V and J ends were trimmed by 0 bases and 4 bases, with 4 bases remaining between them. Germline V gene lookup returns CDR1 DFQATT and CDR2 SNEGSKA (reference sequence). The length of the CDR3 is 11 residues. The CDR3 bases are TGCAGTGCTAGAGAAATATACGAGCAGTACTTC. It codes for CSAREIYEQYF.

The chain joins TRBV21-1 to TRBJ2-5; TRBD1 reflects the table's D call only, with no check against the DNA. TRBV21-1 is noted as a pseudogene. This CDR3 spans 14 amino acids. This chain's CDR3 is CASSTETGQETQYF. CDR3 nucleotides: TGTGCCAGCAGCACCGAAACAGGTCAAGAGACCCAGTACTTC.